One T cell receptor beta chain is described in this entry. The sample belongs to a study of cytomegalovirus exposure and HLA in healthy donors. The germline V gene encodes CDR1 LNHDA and CDR2 SQIVND (reference sequence). The length of the CDR3 is 16 residues. With V trimmed by 5 bases and J by 4 bases, 9 bases remained unmatched. Researchers ran the PCR with 60 Vbeta and 13 Jbeta primers. TCRdb keeps only in-frame clones here, not all; method: immunoSEQ multiplex PCR. The profile shows around 90,000 clones, around 60% of them singletons. The V gene is TRBV19, the J gene TRBJ2-1; TRBD1 aligns across 9 bases. The TCR comes from a human donor in good health. Sample: PBMCs. As DNA, the CDR3 is TGTGCCAGTAGTCCGGAGACAGGGGGATTATACAATGAGCAGTTCTTC. Residues: CASSPETGGLYNEQFF.